This T cell receptor (beta chain) appears in the sequencing data of a study of glioma-infiltrating T cells after dendritic cell vaccination. Study overall: Patients received autologous tumor lysate-pulsed dendritic cell vaccination between about 2003 and 2013.

Sequencing was performed with immunoSEQ multiplex PCR; in TCRdb, only in-frame clones are kept and a portion is missing. The table records tens of thousands of clones, more than 75% of them present only once. The length of the CDR3 is 14 residues. Looked up from germline, CDR1 is SGHVS and CDR2 is FQNEAQ. Trimming removed 2 bases from V and 5 bases from J; junction bases left unmatched: 2. This clone appeared a single time. The specimen comprised blood, sampled before dendritic cell vaccination. This clonotype was obtained from a human donor with glioblastoma. The chain is built from TRBV7-8 and TRBJ2-5, with 10 bases matching TRBD2. The CDR3 region is CASSLLGLAETQYF. The CDR3 nucleotides are TGTGCCAGCAGCTTATTGGGACTAGCGGAGACCCAGTACTTC.